This TCR beta chain was sequenced for a study of cytomegalovirus exposure and HLA in healthy donors. In the case of this clone: Its target is not known.

The CDR3 extends over 16 amino acids. After removal of 4 bases from V and 0 bases from J, the junction contained 8 bases not matched to a gene. Per the germline V gene, CDR1 is MNHEY and CDR2 is SMNVEV (reference sequence). Study findings and constraints: Links to common viral pathogens appeared, in a later analysis, for several of the most significant clusters.

The PCR employed 60 Vbeta primers together with 13 Jbeta primers. Study processing details: In a later analysis, some 80 million unique TCR beta chains included roughly 11 million shared by two or more donors. Using immunoSEQ multiplex PCR, the repertoire was profiled, and TCRdb retains in-frame clones only, with some absent. That table furnishes V, J and clone size, whereas the DNA furnished D and trimming. This table has about 240,000 clones, approximately 81% appearing once. Sampled while nominally healthy, donors likely had unrecorded immune exposures. This chain uses TRBV27 with TRBJ1-1, with 7 bases lining up with TRBD1. The sequencing sample was made of PBMCs. The clonotype was recovered from a girl aged 2 to 10 in good health and CMV-seronegative. Written as DNA, the CDR3 is TGTGCCAGCAGTTCGCACAGGGGTCCCTTGAACACTGAAGCTTTCTTT. It encodes CASSSHRGPLNTEAFF.